This T cell receptor (beta chain) was retrieved from a study of PD-1 blockade in classical Hodgkin lymphoma. Profiling relied on immunoSEQ multiplex PCR, and the TCRdb table lists in-frame clones only, not all of them. Among about 76,000 clones listed, around 90% were seen once. Each patient relapsed following autologous stem cell transplantation, and prior brentuximab vedotin exposure differed. Progressive disease, partial response or complete response was each patient's best response. General observations from the study: Complete responders showed a baseline diversity that resembled the diversity of newly diagnosed patients. Diversity in CD4+ TCRs, unlike that measured in CD8+ TCRs, had risen significantly by C4D1. Repertoires differed for reasons still undefined, possibly disease activity or prior therapy.

The V end was cut by 3 bases, the J end by 3 bases, with 14 bases between. The CDR3 has 15 amino acids. Germline assignment: CDR1 SGHAT and CDR2 FQNNGV. As for this clone: The antigen remains unidentified.

The chain combines TRBV11-2 with TRBJ2-5; D may be TRBD1 (5 bases). This specimen consisted of peripheral blood mononuclear cells (PBMCs), obtained at baseline. This TCR derives from a human donor with classical Hodgkin lymphoma. The CDR3 nucleotides are TGTGCCAGCAGCTTCTCTTGGGGCAGGGAAGAGACCCAGTACTTC. Translating it yields CASSFSWGREETQYF.